This T cell receptor beta chain was sequenced in a study of T cell responses to AZD1222 COVID-19 vaccine. In regard to this clone: Its antigen is still unknown.

The CDR3 sequence is 16 residues long. With 2 bases clipped from V and 2 bases from J, the junction kept 7 bases outside the gene matches. Germline V gene lookup returns CDR1 MNHEY and CDR2 SVGAGI. Profiling relied on immunoSEQ multiplex PCR, and the TCRdb table lists in-frame clones only, not all of them. This table holds 140,000 or so clones, approximately 91% found once. Findings and caveats of the study: Close to half of spike-specific TCRs reportedly recognize unmutated variant regions. After the peak T cell response, and only then, were repertoires sampled. There were mostly white British donors and more females than males, and clonal diversity was possibly underestimated. The number of AZD1222 recipients seropositive at baseline was only 5 to 7.

The rearrangement links TRBV6-5 to TRBJ2-3; 7 nucleotides line up with TRBD2. The sequencing here drew on peripheral blood, taken 28 days after the second AZD1222 dose. This TCR came from an adult who received the AZD1222 COVID-19 vaccine. The CDR3, as DNA: TGTGCCAGCAGTTACGAGCACAGCGGGACCACAGATACGCAGTATTTT. This gives the protein CASSYEHSGTTDTQYF.